Given below is one T cell receptor beta chain in context. Its specificity is not known. Time point specified: week 11, during vaccination. All doses held 300 ug of mutant IDH1 20-mer peptide, with topical imiquimod. The CDR3 extends over 15 amino acids. Losses at the gene ends were 5 bases for V and 5 bases for J; bases not matched to a gene: 11. Germline lookup yields CDR1 LNHDA and CDR2 SQIVND (reference sequence). The sample belongs to a study of a mutant IDH1 vaccine in newly diagnosed glioma. Repertoires were generated with immunoSEQ multiplex PCR, while TCRdb's copy carries only in-frame clones and drops some. The data show some 120,000 clones, roughly 78% seen once.

The sequence was obtained from a man aged 40-49 years with glioma. The input for sequencing was PBMCs, taken from a glioma patient whose treatment included an IDH1 peptide vaccine. The chain employs TRBV19 and TRBJ1-1; TRBD1 matches at 7 bases. As DNA, the CDR3 is TGTGCCAGTAGTTATATCCGGGACAGATCGACTGAAGCTTTCTTT. Protein product: CASSYIRDRSTEAFF.